This T cell receptor beta chain is drawn from a study of shared clonotypes between healthy human individuals (dated by TCRdb to 2020 to 2021). In the study overall: Three men and two women, aged 18 to 49 years, made up the cohort. Libraries were prepared and TCR repertoires were sequenced by different laboratories using diverse techniques, in order to increase sequencing depth and limit assay-specific biases. The study deeply sequenced blood TCR repertoires of about 5 healthy adults to estimate repertoire size and the extent of clonotype sharing between individuals. For each donor, CD4 naive and CD4 memory were each run on three plates, CD8 naive on two plates, and CD8 memory on one plate. Leukapheresis yielded between about 0.94 and 9 billion PBMCs per donor. What the authors observed across the whole study: Even with the large sequencing depth, rarefaction of the sorted-subset datasets indicated that sequencing was incomplete. Because the study included a small number of donors, the genetic and exposure-history diversity represented was limited. Estimated clonotype richness was generally larger for naive than for memory subsets. Higher generation probabilities were observed for clonotypes shared by all four sorted-subset donors than for non-shared clonotypes. Pairwise subsampling led to the expectation that sequencing depth would affect the degree of clonotype sharing among donors. Only blood was sampled, and tissue TCR repertoires likely differ from those in blood. Sharing across a few donors was observed for 5% to 6.5% of naive CD4, over 3% of naive CD8, over 2% of memory CD4, and about 0.4% of memory CD8 clonotypes.

Details on this clone: No cognate antigen has been identified for it. No base-level quality is on record; no much larger clone is a single base apart.

TCR CDR3 regions were amplified from genomic DNA by multiplex PCR using the deep immunoSEQ assay. Genomic DNA extracted from each cell subset was distributed evenly over all wells of several immunoSEQ 96-well plates, and each plate served as one replicate. For sorted subsets, each replicate PCR was loaded with about 200 ng genomic DNA, equivalent to 30,000 or so T cell genomes. Purified libraries were quantified with a Qubit 3.0 fluorometer, sized on a Bioanalyzer 2100, and re-quantified with the KAPA Library Quantification kit. Every immunoSEQ 96-well plate was sequenced on a separate single-read 150-cycle Illumina NextSeq 550 flow cell. Processing in the source paper ran as follows. Because the immunoSEQ output included only junctional sequences and no quality scores, the filtering could not be the same as the filtering used for full-length reads. Sequences were annotated with PyIR, a Python wrapper for IgBLAST v1.9, using IMGT germline references to assign V/J genes and CDR3. Any read was removed if the V/J assignment was weak (E-value above 1e-6), the CDR3 was missing, or the read contained stop codons, out-of-frame junctions, or ambiguous translated residues. V3J clonotypes were defined as sequences sharing an identical inferred V gene, J gene, and CDR3 amino acid sequence. Percentage overlap between repertoires was computed as shared unique clonotypes divided by the size of the smaller repertoire. Three approaches were used to assess repertoire richness: RTK rarefaction, the Chao1 estimator, and Recon v2.1 estimates of unobserved clonotypes. Generation probabilities for all TCRbeta clonotypes obtained by the gDNA method from several donors were computed using OLGA. The table was pulled from immuneACCESS by TCRdb, which kept in-frame rearrangements only. Such tables lose some clones; where checked, under half of the loss comes from unresolved V genes, and the rest has no known cause. For V, J and clone size, that table is used; D and trimming come from the DNA. The sample contains approximately 2.5 million clones, more than 85% of them found a single time. Approximately 0.37% of the sample is held by the ten biggest clonotypes.

Healthy HIV-negative adults with no recently reported acute infections or vaccinations were included as donors. Only Caucasian adults living in Nashville, Tennessee, USA were represented among the donors. CD4+ T cells were enriched by magnetic negative selection, after which naive cells were positively selected on CD45RA and the negative fraction was taken as the memory subset. After blood collection by leukapheresis, PBMCs were isolated using Ficoll-Histopaque density gradient centrifugation and then cryopreserved in the vapor phase of liquid nitrogen. Analytical flow cytometry was used to check the purity and quantity of each magnetically sorted T cell population. Genomic DNA was isolated from every sorted fraction and measured by UV absorbance on a Nanodrop 2000c. Spanning cysteine to phenylalanine, the CDR3 consists of 15 amino acids. Only the CDR3 DNA stays, 45 bases, in frame from base 1. Reading the germline V gene gives CDR1 SGHVS and CDR2 FQNEAQ. Relative to germline, V is 2 bases shorter and J is 1 base shorter, with 11 bases between their ends.

The sequence was collected from a man aged 18 to 35 in good health. Some clones in this sample may be carry-over from other donors' samples. The rearrangement joined TRBV7-8 to TRBJ1-1, with no D gene named confidently. Sample: naive CD4+ T cells from PBMCs. Reading the label with the study, this specimen's cell subset or site is: CD45RA+ positively selected. The bases are TGTGCCAGCAGCTTACAGGCCTTCGCGAACACTGAAGCTTTCTTT. Its coded protein is CASSLQAFANTEAFF.